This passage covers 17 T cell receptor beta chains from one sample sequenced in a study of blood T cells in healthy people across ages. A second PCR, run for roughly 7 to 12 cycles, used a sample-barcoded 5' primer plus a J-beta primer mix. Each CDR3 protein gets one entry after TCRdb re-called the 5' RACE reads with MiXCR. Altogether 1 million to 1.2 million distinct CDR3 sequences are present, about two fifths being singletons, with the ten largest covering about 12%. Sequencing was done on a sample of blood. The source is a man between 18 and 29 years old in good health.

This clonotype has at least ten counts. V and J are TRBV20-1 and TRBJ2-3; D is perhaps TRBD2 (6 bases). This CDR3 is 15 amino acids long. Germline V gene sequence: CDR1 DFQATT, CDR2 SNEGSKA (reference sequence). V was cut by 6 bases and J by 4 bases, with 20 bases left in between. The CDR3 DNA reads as TGCAGTGCCCCGAAGCTAGCGCAGCCCCCAGATACGCAGTATTTT. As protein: CSAPKLAQPPDTQYF.

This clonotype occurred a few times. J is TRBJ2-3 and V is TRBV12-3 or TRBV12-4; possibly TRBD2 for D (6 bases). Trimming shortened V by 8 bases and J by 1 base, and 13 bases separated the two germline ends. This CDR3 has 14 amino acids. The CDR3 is CASAATGGTDTQYF. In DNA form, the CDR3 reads TGTGCCAGCGCCGCTACGGGGGGCACAGATACGCAGTATTTT.

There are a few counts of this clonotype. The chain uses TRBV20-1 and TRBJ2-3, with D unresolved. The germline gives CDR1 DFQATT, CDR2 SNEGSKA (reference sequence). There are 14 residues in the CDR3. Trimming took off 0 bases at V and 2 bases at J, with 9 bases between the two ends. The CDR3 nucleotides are TGCAGTGCTAGAGAAACGGCACCCACAGATACGCAGTATTTT. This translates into CSARETAPTDTQYF.

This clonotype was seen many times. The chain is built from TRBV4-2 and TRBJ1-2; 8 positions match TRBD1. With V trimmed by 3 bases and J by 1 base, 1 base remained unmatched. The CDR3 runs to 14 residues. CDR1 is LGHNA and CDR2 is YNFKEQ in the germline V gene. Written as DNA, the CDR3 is TGTGCCAGCAGCCATACAGGGGGTAACTATGGCTACACCTTC. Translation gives CASSHTGGNYGYTF.

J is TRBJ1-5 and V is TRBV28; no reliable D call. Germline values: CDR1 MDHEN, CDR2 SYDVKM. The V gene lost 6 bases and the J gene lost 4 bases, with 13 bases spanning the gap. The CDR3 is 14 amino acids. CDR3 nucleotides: TGTGCCAGCAGCCATGGACTGCTTAATCAGCCCCAGCATTTT. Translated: CASSHGLLNQPQHF.

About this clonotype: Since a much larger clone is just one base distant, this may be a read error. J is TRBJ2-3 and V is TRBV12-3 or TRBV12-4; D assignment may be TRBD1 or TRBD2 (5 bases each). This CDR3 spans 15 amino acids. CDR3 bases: TGTGCCAGCAGTCAAGGTCCAGGGAGCACAGATGCGCAGTATTTT. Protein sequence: CASSQGPGSTDAQYF.

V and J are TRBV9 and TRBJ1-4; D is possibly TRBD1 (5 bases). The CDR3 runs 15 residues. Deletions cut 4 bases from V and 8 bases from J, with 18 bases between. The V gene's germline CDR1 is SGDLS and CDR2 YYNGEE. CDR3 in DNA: TGTGCCAGCAGCATCAGGCGGGGCCTCGGGGAAAAACTGTTTTTT. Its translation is CASSIRRGLGEKLFF.

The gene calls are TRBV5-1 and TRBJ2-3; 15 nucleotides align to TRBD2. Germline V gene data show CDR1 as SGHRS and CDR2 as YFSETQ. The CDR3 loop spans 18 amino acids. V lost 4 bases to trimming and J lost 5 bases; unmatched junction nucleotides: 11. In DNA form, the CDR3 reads TGCGCCAGCAGCCCGGGAGGACTAGCGGGGGGGCGTGGAGATACGCAGTATTTT. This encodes CASSPGGLAGGRGDTQYF.

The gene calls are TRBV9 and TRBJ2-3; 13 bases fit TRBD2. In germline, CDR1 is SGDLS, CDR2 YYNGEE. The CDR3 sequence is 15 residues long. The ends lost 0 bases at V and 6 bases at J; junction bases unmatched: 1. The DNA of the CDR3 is TGTGCCAGCAGCGTAGAGACTAGCGGGGGGGATACGCAGTATTTT. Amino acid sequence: CASSVETSGGDTQYF.

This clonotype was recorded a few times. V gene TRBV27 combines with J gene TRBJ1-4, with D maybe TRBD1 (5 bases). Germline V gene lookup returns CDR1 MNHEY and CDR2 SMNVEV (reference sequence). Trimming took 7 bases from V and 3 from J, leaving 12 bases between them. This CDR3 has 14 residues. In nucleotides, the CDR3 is TGTGCCAGCACCCGGGCGGGGGCTAATGAAAAACTGTTTTTT. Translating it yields CASTRAGANEKLFF.

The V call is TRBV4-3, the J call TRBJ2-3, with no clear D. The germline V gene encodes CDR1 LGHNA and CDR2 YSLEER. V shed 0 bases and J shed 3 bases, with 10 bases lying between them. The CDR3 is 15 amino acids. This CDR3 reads CASSQDYMGTDTQYF. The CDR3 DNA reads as TGCGCCAGCAGCCAAGATTATATGGGGACAGATACGCAGTATTTT.

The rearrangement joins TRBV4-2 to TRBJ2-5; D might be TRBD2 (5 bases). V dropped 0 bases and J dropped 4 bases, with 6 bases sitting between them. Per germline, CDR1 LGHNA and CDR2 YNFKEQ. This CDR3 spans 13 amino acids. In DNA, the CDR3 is TGTGCCAGCAGCCAAGAAGAGGGAGAGACCCAGTACTTC. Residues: CASSQEEGETQYF.

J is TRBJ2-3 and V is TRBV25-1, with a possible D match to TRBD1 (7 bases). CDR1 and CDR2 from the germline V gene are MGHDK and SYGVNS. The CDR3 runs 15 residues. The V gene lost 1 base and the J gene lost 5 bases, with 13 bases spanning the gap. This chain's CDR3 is CASSESDRRGDTQYF. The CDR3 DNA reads TGTGCCAGCAGTGAATCGGACAGGCGGGGAGATACGCAGTATTTT.

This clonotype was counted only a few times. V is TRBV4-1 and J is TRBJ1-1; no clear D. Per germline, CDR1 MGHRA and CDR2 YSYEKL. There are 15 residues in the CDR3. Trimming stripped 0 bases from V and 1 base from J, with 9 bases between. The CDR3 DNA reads TGCGCCAGCAGCCAAGATCAACGAGGGAACACTGAAGCTTTCTTT. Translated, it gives CASSQDQRGNTEAFF.

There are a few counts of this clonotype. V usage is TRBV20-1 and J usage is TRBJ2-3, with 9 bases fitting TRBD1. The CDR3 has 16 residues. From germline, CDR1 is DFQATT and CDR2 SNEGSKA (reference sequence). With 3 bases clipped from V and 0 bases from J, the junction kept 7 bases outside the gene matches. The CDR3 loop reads CSASGTGTTSTDTQYF. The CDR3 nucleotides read TGCAGTGCTAGTGGGACAGGGACCACTAGCACAGATACGCAGTATTTT.

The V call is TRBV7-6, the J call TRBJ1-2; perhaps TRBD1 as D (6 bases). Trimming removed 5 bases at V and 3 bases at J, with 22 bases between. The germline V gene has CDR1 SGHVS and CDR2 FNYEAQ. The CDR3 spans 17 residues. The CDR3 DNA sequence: TGTGCCAGCAGCCTCAAGGACTCCTATACAGGGTACTATGGCTACACCTTC. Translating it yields CASSLKDSYTGYYGYTF.

The CDR3 DNA reads TGTGCCAGCAGCTTTAGCGGGGATCCCCCTCCAGATACGCAGTATTTT. Translated: CASSFSGDPPPDTQYF. The rearrangement links TRBV7-2 to TRBJ2-3, with 8 nucleotides matching TRBD2. Germline V CDR1 and CDR2: SGHTA, FQGNSA. This CDR3 has 16 residues. V was pared by 3 bases and J by 4 bases, with 9 bases of the junction left unmatched.